What follows describes a single T cell receptor (beta chain). Its antigen remains unknown. The CDR3 is 14 residues long. The germline CDR1 and CDR2 sequences are SGHVS and FQNEAQ. Deletions cut 1 base from V and 5 bases from J, with 11 bases between. TCRdb re-analysed the RT-PCR reads in MiXCR, keeping a single row per CDR3 protein. The data show roughly 500,000 distinct CDR3 sequences, approximately 24% seen once. This entry is derived from a study of response to subunit inactivated influenza vaccine. Findings and limits, study-wide: Authors suggested each seasonal influenza vaccination recruits few new T cells.

This material consisted of CD4+ T cells sorted from PBMCs, taken about 5 days after vaccination. The chain employs TRBV7-8 and TRBJ1-1, with D hard to call. This receptor was taken from a man aged 50-60 years who received an inactivated influenza vaccine. The CDR3 protein is CASSLDNWSTEAFF. As DNA, the CDR3 is TGTGCCAGCAGCTTAGATAACTGGTCAACTGAAGCTTTCTTT. The variable domain in full, completed from reference TRBV7-8 and TRBJ1-1, reads GAGVSQSPRYKVAKRGQDVALRCDPISGHVSLFWYQQALGQGPEFLTYFQNEAQLDKSGLPSDRFFAERPEGSVSTLKIQRTQQEDSAVYLCASSLDNWSTEAFFGQGTRLTVV.